These 24 T cell receptor beta chains originate from one sample sequenced in a study of shared clonotypes between healthy human individuals (dated by TCRdb to 2020 to 2021). Libraries were constructed by the immunoSEQ multiplex PCR assay. TCRdb carries this immuneACCESS record with in-frame sequences only. Its versions omit some clonotypes, under half of them owing to an unresolved V gene in the studies checked, with the rest unexplained. The sample table contains around 600,000 clones; only one count was recorded for 85% to 95% of them. Approximately 0.11% of the sample is held by the ten biggest clonotypes. CD8 naive samples were obtained by positive selection for CCR7 among CD45RO-negative cells, yielding a CD45RA+CCR7+ population from which TemRA cells were excluded. Sequenced sample: naive CD8+ T cells sorted from blood. Sample cell subset or site, as interpreted from the label and publication: CD45RA+CCR7+. All receptors derive from a woman in her 30s in good health.

This clone is a singleton in its sample. This chain uses TRBV27 with TRBJ2-2, with unresolved D. Germline values: CDR1 MNHEY, CDR2 SMNVEV (reference sequence). V lost 5 bases and J lost 3, with 19 bases in between. CDR3 length: 17 amino acids. The CDR3 DNA reads TGTGCCAGCAGTACTATGGATGGGTACCCGTACACCGGGGAGCTGTTTTTT. This sequence encodes CASSTMDGYPYTGELFF.

This clone was observed a few times. This chain uses TRBV27 with TRBJ2-7; 10 bases match TRBD1. The V gene end was trimmed by 8 bases and the J gene end by 2 bases; junction bases not matched to a gene: 3. The CDR3 is made up of 13 amino acids. The V gene's germline CDR1 is MNHEY and CDR2 SMNVEV (reference sequence). The DNA of the CDR3 is TGTGCCAGCGGGACAGGGGCGCCCTACGAGCAGTACTTC. Encoded protein: CASGTGAPYEQYF.

This chain's CDR3 is CASSSIINEQFF. The CDR3 bases are TGTGCCAGCAGTTCAATCATTAATGAGCAGTTCTTC. The V and J genes are TRBV28 and TRBJ2-1; D not resolved. The CDR3 loop spans 12 amino acids. V was pared by 4 bases and J by 7 bases, with 8 bases between. The V gene's germline CDR1 is MDHEN and CDR2 SYDVKM.

For this clone: The sample has other DNA sequences that encode this CDR3 too. The chain carries TRBV19 and TRBJ2-7, with D uncertain. CDR1 is LNHDA and CDR2 is SQIVND in the germline V gene (reference sequence). The CDR3 is made up of 13 amino acids. Between the trimmed V and J ends, which lost 5 bases and 2 bases, there was a span of 10 bases. The CDR3 here is CASSPGPAYEQYF. Here the CDR3 DNA reads TGTGCCAGTAGTCCCGGGCCCGCCTACGAGCAGTACTTC.

The genes are TRBV12-1 and TRBJ1-2; the tabulated D call, TRBD1, remains unverified against the DNA. TRBV12-1 is assigned pseudogene status. CDR3 length: 15 amino acids. CDR3 in DNA: TGTGCCAGCAGCTTTAGAACTGACAGGGTTTATGGCTACACCTTC. The encoded protein is CASSFRTDRVYGYTF.

This clone was counted a single time. Within the sample, other DNA sequences also encode this same CDR3. The V call is TRBV28, the J call TRBJ2-3, with D possibly TRBD2 on 5 matching bases. The CDR3 has 14 residues. Trimming took 3 bases from V and 0 from J, leaving 7 bases between them. Germline CDR1 reads MDHEN; CDR2 reads SYDVKM. As DNA, the CDR3 is TGTGCCAGCAGTTTCCGGGGTAGCACAGATACGCAGTATTTT. Protein product: CASSFRGSTDTQYF. The entire variable domain, with the rest obtained from reference TRBV28 and TRBJ2-3, is as follows: DVKVTQSSRYLVKRTGEKVFLECVQDMDHENMFWYRQDPGLGLRLIYFSYDVKMKEKGDIPEGYSVSREKKERFSLILESASTNQTSMYLCASSFRGSTDTQYFGPGTRLTVL.

V gene TRBV28 combines with J gene TRBJ2-3; D possibly corresponds to TRBD1 (6 bases). V was pared by 4 bases and J by 5 bases, with 16 bases between. The V gene's germline CDR1 is MDHEN and CDR2 SYDVKM. The CDR3 runs 15 residues. The CDR3 spells CASSSSTGRVDTQYF. CDR3 sequence (DNA): TGTGCCAGCAGTTCGTCCACAGGGCGAGTAGATACGCAGTATTTT.

V is TRBV29-1 and J is TRBJ2-6; a possible D gene is TRBD1 (6 bases). The V gene lost 6 bases and the J gene lost 0 bases, with 15 bases spanning the gap. The CDR3 length is 16 residues. Germline assignment: CDR1 SQVTM and CDR2 ANQGSEA. CDR3 region: CSVSGEAYSGANVLTF. The CDR3 coding sequence is TGCAGCGTCTCAGGGGAAGCATACTCTGGGGCCAACGTCCTGACTTTC. The whole variable domain, filled in from reference TRBV29-1 and TRBJ2-6, reads SAVISQKPSRDICQRGTSLTIQCQVDSQVTMMFWYRQQPGQSLTLIATANQGSEATYESGFVIDKFPISRPNLTFSTLTVSNMSPEDSSIYLCSVSGEAYSGANVLTFGAGSRLTVL.

The chain has TRBV19 and TRBJ1-5, with D hard to call. Germline V gene data show CDR1 as LNHDA and CDR2 as SQIVND (reference sequence). CDR3 length: 16 residues. Deletions cut 0 bases from V and 0 bases from J, with 9 bases between. The CDR3 DNA sequence: TGTGCCAGTAGTATAGATCAAGGGTATAGCAATCAGCCCCAGCATTTT. This sequence encodes CASSIDQGYSNQPQHF.

The chain has TRBV20-1 and TRBJ2-7; D might be TRBD1 (6 bases). CDR3 length equals 11 residues. Deletions cut 5 bases from V and 6 bases from J, with 11 bases between. Germline CDR1 reads DFQATT; CDR2 reads SNEGSKA (reference sequence). In DNA form, the CDR3 reads TGCAGTGCTTCGGACAGTAGCGAGCAGTACTTC. Protein sequence: CSASDSSEQYF.

This clone was found once. The V call is TRBV28, the J call TRBJ1-5, with 8 bases matching TRBD1. In germline, CDR1 is MDHEN, CDR2 SYDVKM. This CDR3 comprises 17 residues. The J segment lost 1 base and the V segment lost 10 bases, leaving 15 bases of the junction unmatched. CDR3 DNA sequence: TGTGCCATTCCCCCCCCAGGGGGCGGAGAGAGCAATCAGCCCCAGCATTTT. This codes for CAIPPPGGGESNQPQHF.

CDR3 sequence reads: CASSSGQHPSDEQFF. The CDR3, as DNA: TGTGCCAGCAGTTCGGGACAGCATCCTTCCGATGAGCAGTTCTTC. V and J are TRBV27 and TRBJ2-1, with 7 nucleotides matching TRBD1. Germline CDR1 MNHEY, CDR2 SMNVEV (reference sequence). The trim removed 4 bases at V and 8 bases at J, leaving 11 bases unmatched. The CDR3 loop spans 15 amino acids.

The rearrangement links TRBV1 to TRBJ2-1; the table's D call, TRBD2, was not checked against the DNA. TRBV1 is a pseudogene. This CDR3 comprises 20 residues. The CDR3 loop reads CTSSQEAVARASGAYNEQFF. CDR3 sequence (DNA): TGCACCAGCAGCCAAGAGGCAGTAGCGCGGGCTAGTGGGGCCTACAATGAGCAGTTCTTC.

The V call is TRBV28, the J call TRBJ2-7, with 9 bases aligning to TRBD2. V gave up 2 bases and J gave up 2 bases; unmatched junction bases: 7. The CDR3 runs to 16 residues. Germline CDR1 is MDHEN and CDR2 is SYDVKM. The CDR3: CASSLGASGTTYEQYF. The CDR3, as DNA: TGTGCCAGCAGTTTAGGGGCTAGCGGGACCACCTACGAGCAGTACTTC.

This chain joins TRBV19 and TRBJ2-1, with 8 bases fitting TRBD2. The CDR3 is 14 amino acids. With 3 bases clipped from V and 3 bases from J, the junction kept 1 base outside the gene matches. CDR1 and CDR2 from the germline V gene are LNHDA and SQIVND (reference sequence). The chain's CDR3 is CASSIGRDYNEQFF. DNA for the CDR3: TGTGCCAGTAGTATCGGGAGGGACTACAATGAGCAGTTCTTC.

The gene calls are TRBV15 and TRBJ2-2; no clear D. The CDR3 consists of 15 residues. The germline V gene has CDR1 LNHNV and CDR2 YYDKDF (reference sequence). Trimming stripped 4 bases from V and 7 bases from J, with 16 bases between. The CDR3 coding sequence is TGTGCCACCAGCACGTCCGATATCTTGGGCGGGGAGCTGTTTTTT. Translated, it gives CATSTSDILGGELFF.

This rearrangement joins TRBV5-1 to TRBJ1-5, with a weak D call TRBD1 (5 bases). Per germline, CDR1 SGHRS and CDR2 YFSETQ. Trimming took 4 bases from V and 0 from J, leaving 11 bases between them. There are 15 residues in the CDR3. CDR3 sequence: CASSATGYSNQPQHF. The DNA for the CDR3 is TGCGCCAGCAGCGCCACAGGCTATAGCAATCAGCCCCAGCATTTT.

The genes are TRBV29-1 and TRBJ2-5; 8 bases match TRBD2. The J call may be incorrect, as the DNA end agrees better with TRBJ2-7. The CDR3 contains 12 residues. Germline values: CDR1 SQVTM, CDR2 ANQGSEA. The CDR3 bases are TGCAGCGCTAGCGGGCCCTCCTACGAGCAGTACTTC. Protein product: CSASGPSYEQYF.

J is TRBJ2-7 and V is TRBV27; 7 bases are shared with TRBD1. Losses at the gene ends were 5 bases for V and 0 bases for J; bases not matched to a gene: 10. The CDR3 is 16 amino acids. From germline, CDR1 is MNHEY and CDR2 SMNVEV (reference sequence). CDR3 in amino acids: CASSPSTGTISYEQYF. DNA for the CDR3: TGTGCCAGCAGTCCTTCGACAGGGACCATCTCCTACGAGCAGTACTTC.

This chain uses TRBV6-4 with TRBJ1-5, with a tentative D call TRBD1 (5 bases). The V end lost 7 bases, the J end lost 5 bases, and 12 bases lay between the germline ends. This CDR3 spans 13 amino acids. Germline V gene lookup returns CDR1 MRHNA and CDR2 SNTAGT. The CDR3 region is CASKRGAYQPQHF. The CDR3 DNA sequence: TGTGCCAGCAAAAGGGGCGCGTATCAGCCCCAGCATTTT.

The chain employs TRBV6-1 and TRBJ2-1; D remains ambiguous. V gave up 7 bases and J gave up 8 bases, with 15 bases separating them. The CDR3 spans 13 residues. The V gene's germline CDR1 is MNHNS and CDR2 SASEGT. The CDR3 loop is CASNGPYRDEQFF. CDR3 coding DNA: TGTGCCAGCAATGGACCGTATCGAGATGAGCAGTTCTTC.

The V call is TRBV28, the J call TRBJ2-6; 7 nucleotides agree with TRBD1. J lost 4 bases, V lost 6 bases, and 9 bases had no gene match. In germline, CDR1 is MDHEN, CDR2 SYDVKM. This CDR3 region has 16 residues. The CDR3 DNA reads as TGTGCCAGCAGCCCGACAGGGCTAGCAGGGGCCAACGTCCTGACTTTC. This gives the protein CASSPTGLAGANVLTF.

This clone was observed a single time. CDR3 loop: CASSPGTGLYEQYF. The CDR3 DNA sequence: TGTGCCAGCAGCCCCGGGACAGGGCTCTACGAGCAGTACTTC. This chain links TRBV7-8 with TRBJ2-7; 9 bases match TRBD1. Trimming took 5 bases from V and 3 from J; bases not matched to a gene: 5. CDR3 length: 14 amino acids. In germline, CDR1 is SGHVS, CDR2 FQNEAQ.

This clone came up once. The chain combines TRBV29-1 with TRBJ2-1, with 7 nucleotides matching TRBD2. Germline CDR1 is SQVTM and CDR2 is ANQGSEA. Unmatched junction bases numbered 8, after V lost 4 bases and J lost 2 bases. This CDR3 is built from 15 residues. CDR3 protein: CSVGAGATTYNEQFF. The CDR3 region has the DNA TGCAGCGTTGGGGCGGGAGCCACTACCTACAATGAGCAGTTCTTC.